Below are 30 T cell receptor beta chains sequenced from a single sample in a study of shared clonotypes between healthy human individuals. The data were produced by immunoSEQ multiplex PCR, yet TCRdb's version contains in-frame clones alone and is incomplete. The table lists about 2.1 million clones, under 95% of them singletons. Naive CD8 cells, CD45RO-negative and positively selected for CCR7, excluded terminally differentiated effector memory CD45RA+ cells. Sample: naive CD8+ T cells from PBMCs. The receptors here all came from a man between 18 and 35 years old in good health. Some clones in this sample may be carry-over from other donors' samples.

The rearrangement joins TRBV7-8 to TRBJ1-3; 7 bases line up with TRBD1. The CDR3 runs to 15 residues. V gave up 4 bases and J gave up 2 bases; unmatched junction bases: 5. Germline V gene data show CDR1 as SGHVS and CDR2 as FQNEAQ. The CDR3 bases are TGTGCCAGCAGCTACCTGACAGGGACTGGAAACACCATATATTTT. Its protein product is CASSYLTGTGNTIYF.

V usage is TRBV29-1 and J usage is TRBJ2-1, with D perhaps matching TRBD2 (5 bases). The CDR3 has 10 amino acids. The ends were cut back, 8 bases at V and 9 bases at J, with 11 bases in the middle. CDR1 is SQVTM, CDR2 ANQGSEA, per germline. This CDR3 is CSITAGEQFF. CDR3 DNA sequence: TGCAGCATAACCGCGGGTGAGCAGTTCTTC.

In this sample, this clone turned up a few times. The rearrangement uses TRBV10-2 and TRBJ1-2; D remains unclear. Trimming took off 7 bases at V and 6 bases at J, with 12 bases between the two ends. The CDR3 is made up of 12 amino acids. Germline-derived CDR1 and CDR2 are WSHSY and SAAADI. The CDR3 coding sequence is TGCGCCAGCAAGTGGGGAGTTCATGGCTACACCTTC. Translated: CASKWGVHGYTF.

CDR3 region: CASSYNRDRGQETQYF. Written as DNA, the CDR3 is TGTGCCAGCAGCTACAACCGGGACAGGGGACAAGAGACCCAGTACTTC. The V and J genes are TRBV7-6 and TRBJ2-5; 10 nucleotides match TRBD1. The germline V gene encodes CDR1 SGHVS and CDR2 FNYEAQ. The CDR3 totals 16 residues. The V segment lost 4 bases and the J segment 2 bases; nucleotides outside the gene matches: 7.

This chain links TRBV18 with TRBJ2-6; D call uncertain. Trimming took off 6 bases at V and 4 bases at J, with 13 bases between the two ends. The CDR3 is made up of 15 amino acids. CDR1 and CDR2 from the germline V gene are KGHSH and LQKENI. The CDR3 loop is CASSPQAEGANVLTF. DNA for the CDR3: TGTGCCAGCTCTCCCCAGGCGGAGGGGGCCAACGTCCTGACTTTC.

The rearrangement joins TRBV5-1 to TRBJ1-1; tentative D call: TRBD1 (6 bases). The CDR3 consists of 16 residues. Trimming pared 0 bases from V and 5 bases from J, leaving 17 bases between. Germline lookup yields CDR1 SGHRS and CDR2 YFSETQ. In nucleotides, the CDR3 is TGCGCCAGCAGCTTGGCGATTCGTACAGGGATGACTGAAGCTTTCTTT. Residues: CASSLAIRTGMTEAFF.

The gene calls are TRBV4-3 and TRBJ2-1; D unresolved. V gave up 3 bases and J gave up 5 bases, with 14 bases separating them. The CDR3 is 15 residues long. The germline V gene has CDR1 LGHNA and CDR2 YSLEER. The CDR3 DNA reads as TGCGCCAGCAGCCAGTTATATATGACCCACAATGAGCAGTTCTTC. Protein sequence: CASSQLYMTHNEQFF.

The CDR3 DNA is TGTGCCAGCAGCTTGGACCTTTCCGGCATTCAGTACTTC. This codes for CASSLDLSGIQYF. J is TRBJ2-4 and V is TRBV5-4; D is ambiguous. This CDR3 has 13 residues. Germline assignment: CDR1 SGHNT and CDR2 YYREEE (reference sequence). V lost 0 bases and J 9 bases, leaving 10 bases between the germline ends.

This chain links TRBV28 with TRBJ2-7; D unclear. V lost 5 bases, J lost 4 bases, and 15 bases lay in between. CDR1 and CDR2 (germline): MDHEN, SYDVKM. This CDR3 is 14 amino acids long. The CDR3 sequence is CASSASGSTYEQYF. The CDR3 nucleotides are TGTGCCAGCAGTGCCTCCGGGTCAACTTACGAGCAGTACTTC.

This chain connects TRBV19 to TRBJ2-2; D gene ambiguous. CDR1 is LNHDA, CDR2 SQIVND, per germline (reference sequence). The CDR3 consists of 14 residues. Trimming took 6 bases from V and 3 from J, leaving 11 bases between them. CDR3 bases: TGTGCCAGTAGCCCACCTATGGACACCGGGGAGCTGTTTTTT. It codes for CASSPPMDTGELFF.

The gene calls are TRBV27 and TRBJ2-7; D is uncertain. The V end was cut by 8 bases, the J end by 4 bases, with 18 bases between. This CDR3 comprises 14 residues. In germline, CDR1 is MNHEY, CDR2 SMNVEV (reference sequence). The CDR3 sequence is CASSVGRAPYEQYF. CDR3 sequence (DNA): TGTGCCAGCTCCGTGGGAAGGGCCCCTTACGAGCAGTACTTC.

The CDR3 spells CASRELALSSYNEQFF. In nucleotides, the CDR3 is TGTGCCAGCAGGGAACTAGCGCTGAGCTCCTACAATGAGCAGTTCTTC. This chain links TRBV6-1 with TRBJ2-1; 7 bases line up with TRBD2. The CDR3 totals 16 residues. The germline V gene has CDR1 MNHNS and CDR2 SASEGT. V gave up 6 bases and J gave up 0 bases; unmatched junction bases: 8.

This sequence joins TRBV27 and TRBJ2-1; TRBD2 matches 13 bases. CDR3 size: 17 residues. The V gene's germline CDR1 is MNHEY and CDR2 SMNVEV (reference sequence). With 6 bases clipped from V and 8 bases from J, the junction kept 13 bases outside the gene matches. As DNA, the CDR3 is TGTGCCAGCAGCAACAAATTACTAGCGGGAGGGCTCCATGAGCAGTTCTTC. This encodes CASSNKLLAGGLHEQFF.

V and J are TRBV28 and TRBJ2-2, with 9 bases that match TRBD2. V trimming: 1 base; J trimming: 5 bases; junction bases outside the gene matches: 8. The CDR3 length is 17 residues. The V gene's germline CDR1 is MDHEN and CDR2 SYDVKM. In DNA, the CDR3 is TGTGCCAGCAGTTTATTAGCGGGAGAATTGGGAACCGGGGAGCTGTTTTTT. Translated: CASSLLAGELGTGELFF.

Notes on this clone: Other DNA sequences in this sample translate to the same CDR3. This rearrangement joins TRBV7-9 to TRBJ2-7, with D unresolved. The germline V and J ends were trimmed by 5 bases and 2 bases, with 10 bases remaining between them. Germline V lookup: CDR1 SEHNR, CDR2 FQNEAQ (reference sequence). The CDR3 loop spans 13 amino acids. CDR3 DNA: TGTGCCAGCAGCCCCCCTCTCACCTACGAGCAGTACTTC. Encoded protein: CASSPPLTYEQYF.

The CDR3 DNA reads TGTGCCAGCAGTTCCCCCGTAGCGGGAGGGGATGAGCAGTTCTTC. Translating gives CASSSPVAGGDEQFF. The gene calls are TRBV27 and TRBJ2-1, with 11 bases identical to TRBD2. J gave up 8 bases and V 4 bases, and 7 bases lay outside the gene matches. This CDR3 is 15 amino acids long. CDR1 is MNHEY, CDR2 SMNVEV, per germline (reference sequence).

The chain recombines TRBV25-1 with TRBJ2-7; D might be TRBD1 or TRBD2, each matching 5 bases. The V end was cut by 2 bases, the J end by 3 bases, with 14 bases between. The V gene's germline CDR1 is MGHDK and CDR2 SYGVNS. CDR3 size: 15 residues. CDR3 loop: CASSEGRGVSYEQYF. The CDR3 nucleotides read TGTGCCAGCAGTGAAGGGAGAGGGGTAAGCTACGAGCAGTACTTC.

A single count supports this clone. The chain joins TRBV27 to TRBJ2-1; TRBD2 agrees at 7 bases. CDR3 size: 17 residues. Germline V CDR1 and CDR2: MNHEY, SMNVEV (reference sequence). The junction had 16 bases not matched to a gene; V was cut back by 5 bases and J by 6 bases. This chain's CDR3 is CASSTLEYGGSGNEQFF. The DNA of the CDR3 is TGTGCCAGCAGTACCCTCGAGTATGGCGGGAGTGGCAATGAGCAGTTCTTC.

This clone occurred once. The same CDR3 also results from other DNA sequences found in this sample. The CDR3, as DNA: TGTGCCACCAGCAGCCGGGGGCTGCCCTACGAGCAGTACTTC. Protein: CATSSRGLPYEQYF. The chain links TRBV15 to TRBJ2-7; D may match TRBD1 or TRBD2 (6 bases each). The V and J ends lost 3 bases and 2 bases respectively, with 11 bases between them. This CDR3 spans 14 amino acids. CDR1 and CDR2 (germline): LNHNV, YYDKDF (reference sequence).

The chain is built from TRBV28 and TRBJ2-5; tentatively, D is TRBD1 (6 bases). The CDR3 runs 15 residues. Germline CDR1 MDHEN, CDR2 SYDVKM. V dropped 6 bases and J dropped 0 bases, with 14 bases sitting between them. CDR3 DNA sequence: TGTGCCAGCAGGAGGGACATGGCAGACCAAGAGACCCAGTACTTC. It yields the protein CASRRDMADQETQYF.

This clone came up once. The V gene is TRBV10-3, the J gene TRBJ2-2; possibly TRBD2 for D (6 bases). CDR3 length equals 19 residues. The V end lost 0 bases, the J end lost 9 bases, and 26 bases lay between the germline ends. Germline values: CDR1 ENHRY, CDR2 SYGVKD. CDR3 sequence: CAISESHGTLRARPRELFF. For the CDR3, the DNA is TGTGCCATCAGTGAGTCTCACGGGACTTTAAGGGCCCGGCCGCGGGAGCTGTTTTTT.

V is TRBV14 and J is TRBJ2-1; the match to TRBD2 covers 7 bases. This CDR3 has 17 residues. J lost 8 bases, V lost 4 bases, and 17 bases had no gene match. The V gene's germline CDR1 is SGHDN and CDR2 FVKESK. The CDR3 coding sequence is TGTGCCAGCAGCCCCCTGCTTGGGGGAGGGCCTAGCGATGAGCAGTTCTTC. Translation: CASSPLLGGGPSDEQFF.

The V call is TRBV11-2, the J call TRBJ1-3, with D hard to call. Germline-derived CDR1 and CDR2 are SGHAT and FQNNGV. The length of the CDR3 is 14 residues. Trimming took off 4 bases at V and 1 base at J, with 8 bases between the two ends. The CDR3 DNA sequence: TGTGCCAGCAGCTCCCCGGGGTCTGGAAACACCATATATTTT. This encodes CASSSPGSGNTIYF.

This chain connects TRBV27 to TRBJ2-2; D is perhaps TRBD1 or TRBD2 (5 bases each). The germline V gene has CDR1 MNHEY and CDR2 SMNVEV (reference sequence). Trimming left V 5 bases short and J 5 bases short, with 21 bases between. CDR3 length: 17 amino acids. CDR3 protein: CASSLTGLKGWTGELFF. The CDR3 coding sequence is TGTGCCAGCAGTCTTACAGGACTTAAAGGGTGGACCGGGGAGCTGTTTTTT.

This chain joins TRBV30 and TRBJ2-7, with a possible D match to TRBD1 (5 bases). Germline V gene data show CDR1 as GTSNPN and CDR2 as SVGIG (reference sequence). There are 15 residues in the CDR3. Trimming cost V 1 base and J 6 bases, with 19 bases left between them. This CDR3 reads CAWSGRIGVPIEQYF. In DNA form, the CDR3 reads TGTGCCTGGAGTGGGCGGATAGGGGTTCCTATCGAGCAGTACTTC.

The chain has TRBV6-1 and TRBJ1-1; maybe TRBD1 (5 bases). Germline CDR1 MNHNS, CDR2 SASEGT. V was cut by 3 bases and J by 7 bases, with 15 bases left in between. CDR3 length: 14 residues. CDR3 coding DNA: TGTGCCAGCAGTGATGTCAGGGTTGGGGATGAAGCTTTCTTT. This encodes CASSDVRVGDEAFF.

The V call is TRBV7-2, the J call TRBJ2-1; no definite D call. Germline loops: CDR1 SGHTA, CDR2 FQGNSA. With 5 bases removed from V and 3 bases from J, the gap between germline ends came to 14 bases. The CDR3 spans 15 residues. In nucleotides, the CDR3 is TGTGCCAGCAGCCCACCGGTCGGGCTCTACAATGAGCAGTTCTTC. This gives the protein CASSPPVGLYNEQFF.

The V and J genes are TRBV7-6 and TRBJ1-1; D may be TRBD1 (6 bases). V was shortened by 5 bases and J by 3 bases, with 13 bases between the two germline ends. The CDR3 loop spans 14 amino acids. The germline V gene encodes CDR1 SGHVS and CDR2 FNYEAQ. The CDR3 bases are TGTGCCAGCAGCAGGGGGTCGGGGGACACTGAAGCTTTCTTT. Translating it yields CASSRGSGDTEAFF.

This clone has just one count. The rearrangement joins TRBV28 to TRBJ2-5; D possibly corresponds to TRBD2 (5 bases). The CDR3 is made up of 16 amino acids. V lost 8 bases, J lost 4 bases, and 23 bases lay in between. Germline values: CDR1 MDHEN, CDR2 SYDVKM. CDR3: CASSLSLFTAGETQYF. CDR3 bases: TGTGCCAGCTCTCTAAGCCTCTTTACCGCGGGAGAGACCCAGTACTTC.

The chain carries TRBV14 and TRBJ2-1, with a weak D call TRBD2 (6 bases). The length of the CDR3 is 17 residues. The V and J ends lost 4 bases and 3 bases respectively, with 19 bases between them. The germline gives CDR1 SGHDN, CDR2 FVKESK. The DNA for the CDR3 is TGTGCCAGCAGCCCGTCAAAGCTAAGCGGGTACTACAATGAGCAGTTCTTC. Translated: CASSPSKLSGYYNEQFF.